This T cell receptor (beta chain) derives from a study of T cell responses to AZD1222 COVID-19 vaccine. General study results and limits: Distributed over spike, vaccine-associated CD4 TCRs predominated at 160-218 and 743-854. Sampling captured repertoires only after the peak T cell response. The reported proportion of spike-specific TCRs targeting unmutated variant regions was nearly half.

The germline V gene has CDR1 MNHEY and CDR2 SVGEGT. The CDR3 length is 16 residues. V lost 0 bases to trimming and J lost 3 bases, with 14 bases between them. Of note for this clone: Its matching antigen is unknown.

Sequencing used immunoSEQ multiplex PCR; TCRdb keeps in-frame clones, though not all of them. The table lists over 95,000 clones, 91% of them singletons. The chain carries TRBV6-2 or TRBV6-3 and TRBJ2-5, with D possibly TRBD1 on 6 matching bases. The specimen was peripheral blood, collected on day 0 of AZD1222 vaccination. This receptor was obtained from an adult in good health. The CDR3 region is CASSYSRDNLEETQYF. DNA for the CDR3: TGTGCCAGCAGTTACTCCCGGGACAATTTAGAAGAGACCCAGTACTTC.